These T cell receptor beta chains were read from a single sample in a study of CD8 T cells in Susac syndrome. TCRdb re-called the immunoSEQ multiplex PCR reads through MiXCR, storing one row per CDR3 protein. Among about 180,000 distinct CDR3 sequences listed, around 95% were seen once. Specimen: CD4+ T cells from PBMCs. These receptors were obtained from a human donor with multiple sclerosis. Each CDR3 is given with its conserved first and last residue. The D gene is left open where the match is weak. The size of a clone is reported for some rows only, either as once, few or many, or as a class for expanded clones.

TRBJ2-1	TRBV20-1	NA	NA	CSAREGGRRDEQFF	TGCAGTGCTAGAGAAGGGGGGCGGCGGGATGAGCAGTTCTTC
TRBJ1-6	TRBV7-6	NA	NA	CASSLVPGGGLDSPLHF	TGTGCCAGCAGCTTAGTTCCCGGGGGGGGATTGGATTCACCCCTCCACTTT
TRBJ2-2	TRBV30	NA	NA	CAWTRGATNTGELFF	TGTGCCTGGACCCGGGGGGCTACAAACACCGGGGAGCTGTTTTTT
TRBJ1-1	TRBV5-1	NA	NA	CASSGEGIRTSEAFF	TGCGCCAGCAGCGGGGAAGGGATCAGAACAAGTGAAGCTTTCTTT
TRBJ2-3	TRBV9	NA	TRBD2	CASSPRLARPDTQYF	TGTGCCAGCAGCCCCCGACTAGCAAGGCCAGATACGCAGTATTTT
TRBJ2-5	TRBV7-2	NA	NA	CASSRTGKETQYF	TGTGCCAGCAGCCGTACAGGGAAAGAGACCCAGTACTTC
TRBJ2-2	TRBV20-1	once	NA	CSAQRPREMRELFF	TGCAGTGCTCAGAGGCCAAGGGAGATGAGGGAGCTGTTTTTT
TRBJ1-1	TRBV20-1	NA	NA	CSARDELGDTEAFF	TGCAGTGCTAGAGATGAGTTGGGGGACACTGAAGCTTTCTTT
TRBJ2-3	TRBV18	NA	NA	CASSPPRGLADTQYF	TGTGCCAGCTCACCACCGCGGGGGCTCGCGGATACGCAGTATTTT
TRBJ2-7	TRBV5-1	NA	TRBD2	CASSSLTAGVPSYEQYF	TGCGCCAGCAGCTCCCTAACAGCGGGGGTACCCTCCTACGAGCAGTACTTC
TRBJ2-6	TRBV7-9	few	NA	CASSLQLSGANVLTF	TGTGCCAGCAGCTTGCAACTCTCTGGGGCCAACGTCCTGACTTTC
TRBJ2-7	TRBV21-1	NA	NA	CASSKASAEQYF	TGTGCCAGCAGCAAAGCGAGCGCCGAGCAGTACTTC
TRBJ2-7	TRBV18	NA	NA	CASSPLSGRANEQYF	TGTGCCAGCTCACCCCTCTCGGGCAGGGCCAACGAGCAGTACTTC
TRBJ1-5	TRBV3-1	NA	NA	CASSQGGVGQPQHF	TGTGCCAGCAGCCAAGGGGGTGTCGGCCAGCCCCAGCATTTT
TRBJ2-1	TRBV24-1	NA	NA	CATSDRRDSTYNEQFF	TGTGCCACCAGTGATAGGCGGGACAGCACCTACAATGAGCAGTTCTTC
TRBJ2-2	TRBV30	NA	NA	CAWSVGSIDTGELFF	TGTGCCTGGAGTGTAGGGTCGATCGACACCGGGGAGCTGTTTTTT
TRBJ2-2	TRBV20-1	NA	NA	CSALRDPNTGELFF	TGCAGTGCTCTCAGGGACCCGAACACCGGGGAGCTGTTTTTT
TRBJ2-5	TRBV25-1	NA	NA	CASSEFPGANYKETQYF	TGTGCCAGCAGTGAATTTCCCGGTGCCAATTACAAAGAGACCCAGTACTTC
TRBJ2-4	TRBV27	NA	NA	CASRGRSNIQYF	TGTGCCAGCAGGGGCAGGTCGAACATTCAGTACTTC
TRBJ2-1	TRBV6-1	NA	NA	CASSDHYLPPYNEQFF	TGTGCCAGCAGCGACCACTACCTTCCCCCCTACAATGAGCAGTTCTTC
TRBJ2-7	TRBV6-5	NA	TRBD1	CASRPPGQSSYEQYF	TGTGCCAGCAGGCCCCCGGGACAGAGCTCCTACGAGCAGTACTTC
TRBJ2-1	TRBV20-1	NA	NA	CSAPPQSNEQFF	TGCAGTGCTCCCCCACAATCCAATGAGCAGTTCTTC
TRBJ2-1	TRBV5-1	NA	TRBD2	CASSPRTSGGALDEQFF	TGCGCCAGCAGCCCGAGGACTAGCGGGGGGGCCTTGGATGAGCAGTTCTTC
TRBJ1-2	TRBV7-9	NA	NA	CASSGQAHGGYTF	TGTGCCAGCAGCGGCCAGGCGCATGGCGGCTACACCTTC
TRBJ1-2	TRBV5-1	NA	NA	CASSLDGRQTNYGYTF	TGCGCCAGCAGCTTGGATGGGCGTCAGACAAACTATGGCTACACCTTC
TRBJ1-1	TRBV25-1	NA	TRBD1	CASSEFLGGMAAEAFF	TGTGCCAGCAGTGAATTCTTAGGGGGCATGGCTGCTGAAGCTTTCTTT
TRBJ2-5	TRBV12-3/TRBV12-4	NA	TRBD1	CASSDHRGLSQETQYF	TGTGCCAGCAGTGACCACAGGGGGCTCTCCCAAGAGACCCAGTACTTC
TRBJ1-1	TRBV6-6	NA	NA	CASSYVGQNTEAFF	TGTGCCAGCAGTTACGTGGGACAGAACACTGAAGCTTTCTTT